Described below is a single TCR beta chain sequence and its context. The record originates from a study of blood T cell repertoires in COVID-19. Cohorts were based on clinical histories the participants reported. Profiling relied on immunoSEQ multiplex PCR, and the TCRdb table lists in-frame clones only, not all of them. The table records about 63,000 clones, roughly 80% of them present only once. Trimming removed 7 bases from V and 4 bases from J; junction bases left unmatched: 13. Germline V gene sequence: CDR1 SQVTM, CDR2 ANQGSEA. This CDR3 comprises 15 residues. The source is a woman between 40 and 55 years old with acute COVID-19. The rearrangement uses TRBV29-1 and TRBJ2-1; 7 bases match TRBD1. The material sequenced was PBMCs or T cells enriched from blood (not recorded which). The CDR3 sequence: CSAILSGTAYNEQFF. CDR3 coding DNA: TGCAGCGCCATTTTATCCGGGACAGCGTACAATGAGCAGTTCTTC.